Reported below is one TCR beta chain. Per the germline V gene, CDR1 is SGDLS and CDR2 is YYNGEE. The CDR3 runs to 16 residues. The V segment lost 0 bases and the J segment 6 bases; nucleotides outside the gene matches: 5. Evenly divided among several immunoSEQ plates was the genomic DNA of each subset. The method was immunoSEQ multiplex PCR; TCRdb's version includes in-frame clones alone and lacks a portion of them. In the table there are some 1,600,000 clones, 95% to 99% of which are singletons. The data were taken from a study of shared clonotypes between healthy human individuals. Looking at the study overall: The people who gave samples were a couple of women and a few men aged 18 to 49.

The TCR sequence derives from a man aged 25-45 years in good health. The genes are TRBV9 and TRBJ2-1; 11 nucleotides line up with TRBD2. Sequenced: naive CD4+ T cells sorted from blood. Subset denoted: CD45RA+ positively selected. CDR3 nucleotide sequence: TGTGCCAGCAGCGTAGGGTCAGGACTAGCGGGCAATGAGCAGTTCTTC. Encoded protein: CASSVGSGLAGNEQFF.